The sequence of this TCR beta chain was determined in a study of cytomegalovirus exposure and HLA in healthy donors (dated by TCRdb to 2016 to 2017). For the wider study: In an earlier analysis of some 550 of the donors, around 300 Gb of sequence data and approximately 100 million unique TCR beta sequences from 150 million to 200 million T cells were reported. Around 320 gigabases of sequencing data and around 87 million unique TCR sequences were included in an early release covering under 650 HLA-typed donors. The genetic ancestry cluster associated with self-reported Caucasian donors included 65% to 90% of the 398 genotyped donors. The study aimed to test whether cataloging public T cell receptors could reveal signatures of past pathogen exposure. The study used immunosequencing to profile the T cell repertoires of 600 to 850 subjects and linked those repertoires to cytomegalovirus serostatus. Besides the first cohort of 550 to 750 subjects, a separate validation cohort made up of 120 or so different subjects was used. To predict cytomegalovirus infection status, the study combined high-throughput TCR immunosequencing, statistical association of individual TCRs with disease status, and machine learning. In a later analysis, previously published TCR beta repertoires from several hundred donors were re-analyzed and high-resolution HLA genotyping was added so that TCR occurrence patterns could be studied. In the later analysis, no new phenotypic data were used to find candidate immune exposures; instead, reliance was placed on TCR beta sequences and their occurrence across donors. In an earlier analysis of 587 of the donors, high-throughput TCR beta sequencing was used to judge whether each TCR beta V gene segment behaved as functional or pseudogenic. Donor age, sex, ethnicity and CMV serostatus were compiled together with the repertoire data. Genome-wide SNP genotypes for about 55% of the 666 donors were used in a later genetic analysis, which treated that subset as a discovery cohort. All discovery cohort repertoires had been generated on a single sequencing platform. Class I and class II HLA loci were covered by the typing at four-digit resolution. Typing coverage differed by locus: A, B, C, DRB1 and DQB1 were typed in about 620-630 donors, DQA1 in 522, DPA1 in around 610, and DPB1 in 450 to 490. A few DR-DQ haplotypes were handled as single units for association and clustering because linkage in the cohort was strong. Across under 500 genotyped donors of the cohort, an average of approximately 220,000 unique TCR beta nucleotide sequences per donor were sequenced, and approximately 19% of those sequences were non-productive.

What the study reported, not specific to this receptor: A cluster of highly shared sequence variants was judged likely to be a technical artifact of the sequencing pipeline. The presence/absence analyses assumed that sequencing depth was roughly uniform across donors, and that assumption may not be true. Three of the identified cytomegalovirus-associated TCR beta chains were confirmed in vitro to be specific for cytomegalovirus antigens. A further reported finding was that TCR beta sequences accurately predicted the HLA-A and HLA-B alleles for most subjects in the first cohort. Compared with the roughly 700-donor mean, donors in an Asian-associated ancestry cluster had fewer N-insertions in productive TCRs, according to a later genetic analysis. A later analysis found that HLA-associated TCR beta chains were more clonally expanded and had lower generation probabilities than equally common non-associated chains. Across donors, most TCR sequences were observed very rarely, whereas some public TCRs were present in many individuals. When HLA alleles, especially DR and DQ, strongly co-occurred, TCR associations were difficult to assign to individual alleles. Roughly 15 rarely observed V segments, including chromosome 9 orphons, were excluded from the earlier analysis of about 600 of the donors because counts were too low. The cohort was sequenced for TCR beta chains only, and without alpha or paired-chain data the features that could be detected were limited. In a later genetic analysis, a missense DCLRE1C variant was associated with V-gene and J-gene trimming of TCR beta chains, and the association was replicated in an independent cohort. Because HLA typing was unavailable for some donors at each locus, only the typed subset was used in association tests. CMV serostatus was the only immune exposure information available for the cohort. It was suggested by the authors that the approach could potentially be generalized to other disease states and immunological phenotypes. The study gave a list of some 150 TCR beta chains associated with cytomegalovirus. Broadly in line with IMGT annotations, most TCR beta V segments showed up in productive rearrangements about 90% or about 30% of the time in an earlier analysis of 587 of the donors. Several of the top co-occurrence clusters appeared to be linked to parvovirus B19, influenza, CMV and Epstein-Barr virus, according to a later analysis. According to a later analysis, most CMV-associated TCR beta chains appeared to be HLA-restricted, and the HLA associations seemed to be driven largely by CMV exposure. In a later analysis, the rate of TCR association differed among HLA loci, with DRB1 alleles having the most associated TCRs and HLA-C alleles having the fewest. Correlated functional status among segregating V segments might be attributable to linkage disequilibrium, but an unknown experimental factor could not be ruled out. Specific HLA alleles were associated with about 17,000 TCR beta sequences at a false discovery rate of 0.05 in a later analysis. The classifier was reported to diagnose cytomegalovirus status with high specificity and sensitivity in both the original and validation cohorts.

The library was obtained by the immunoSEQ multiplex PCR assay. The multiplex PCR relied on a mix of 60 forward primers for TCR Vbeta segments and 13 reverse primers for TCR Jbeta segments. Amplification of the CDR3 region of rearranged TCR beta genes was performed with a multiplex PCR assay on genomic DNA. Amplified TCR beta libraries were sequenced as 87-base-pair reads on the Illumina HiSeq System. The study's processing was this. A later analysis counted tens of millions of unique TCR beta chains across the 650 to 700 repertoires, and around 9.9 million of these chains were shared by at least two donors. Raw reads were error-corrected and collapsed into unique sequences by a nearest-neighbor algorithm in which closely related sequences were merged to remove PCR and sequencing errors. CDR3 sequences were aligned to IMGT reference sequences to assign V, D and J gene segments. For a sequence to be retained, a match of at least six nucleotides was required to both a V gene segment and a J gene segment. Rearrangements were classified as productive when the CDR3 lacked stop codons and remained in frame with V and J, and all other rearrangements were classified as non-productive. CDR3 was defined according to IMGT convention as the region running from the second conserved V-encoded cysteine to the conserved J-encoded phenylalanine. Sequences without an unambiguous match to a single V gene segment were excluded from the earlier analysis of approximately 560 of the donors. In an earlier analysis of almost 600 of the donors, a V segment was called functional when productive rearrangements were above 56.7%, and segregating when the standard deviation between donors exceeded 5%. To diagnose cytomegalovirus status from the catalog of TCR beta chain sequences, a statistical classification framework was built. In a later analysis, V and J genes were assigned by comparing TCR nucleotide sequences against IMGT/GENE-DB human TR gene sequences. A later analysis assigned CDR3 sequences and most-parsimonious VDJ recombination scenarios with the TCRdist pipeline. A later analysis defined each TCR beta chain by its CDR3 amino acid sequence plus V-gene family, and excluded reads lacking a unique V-gene family. As a way to deal with suspected cross-contamination and a sequencing artifact, a later analysis dropped approximately 590 nucleotide sequences that were highly shared and had low generation probability. In a later analysis, a clonal expansion index for each public chain was calculated from normalized within-repertoire ranks of inferred template counts. In a later analysis, generation probabilities were computed using a VDJ recombination model fitted to out-of-frame rearrangements, and the results were checked against IGoR. In a later analysis, hypergeometric tests were used to score TCR-TCR, TCR-HLA and TCR-CMV co-occurrence, with a repertoire-size bias correction applied to TCR pairs. To estimate false discovery rates, a later analysis permuted the HLA or CMV assignments 20 times. In a later analysis, co-occurring TCRs were grouped using DBSCAN, with TCRdist sequence similarity added in when clustering inside HLA-allele-positive subsets. Repertoires with fewer than 30,000 or more than 120,000 public chains, plus five repertoires with anomalous nucleotide sharing, were excluded from co-occurrence clustering. The clones in this table, taken by TCRdb from immuneACCESS, are in-frame only. Not every clone is retained; where verified, under half of the shortfall comes from an unresolved V gene, and the cause of the rest is unknown. For V, J and clone size, that table is used; D and trimming come from the DNA. For this sample the table gives roughly 200,000 clones, of which around four fifths were detected only once. The ten largest clones represent approximately 1.8% of the sample.

About this clone: Its cognate antigen has yet to be identified. Base quality data are lacking; no much larger clone is found one base away.

The cohort consisted of 650 to 850 healthy bone marrow donors. Cohort members were all nominally healthy when sampled, although unrecorded immune exposures were likely present. The donor was CMV seropositive and was included in the group of some 290 seropositive cohort members. Each donor provided a peripheral blood sample, and peripheral blood mononuclear cells were used for TCR beta sequencing. The Qiagen DNeasy Blood Extraction Kit was used to extract genomic DNA from the blood cell samples. The clonotype comes from a man in his forties or fifties in good health and CMV-seropositive. The sample comprised PBMCs.

At the DNA level, the sequence is TGTGCCAGCAGCTCCCCCCGTGGACAGGCTGAAGCTTTCTTT. It codes for CASSSPRGQAEAFF. The chain uses TRBV13 and TRBJ1-1; TRBD1 matches 7 bases in the middle. CDR1 and CDR2 were assigned from the germline V gene (reference sequence) as PRHDT and FYEKMQ. Clipping removes 4 bases from V and 6 bases from J, with 8 as the unmatched junction base count. There are 14 amino acids in the CDR3, from cysteine to phenylalanine inclusive. This entry keeps only the CDR3 DNA: 42 bases, framed from base 1. Reference TRBV13 and TRBJ1-1 proteins supply the regions before and after the CDR3; the full variable domain is: AAGVIQSPRHLIKEKRETATLKCYPIPRHDTVYWYQQGPGQDPQFLISFYEKMQSDKGSIPDRFSAQQFSDYHSELNMSSLELGDSALYFCASSSPRGQAEAFFGQGTRLTVV.